The sequence of this T cell receptor beta chain was determined in a study of cytomegalovirus exposure and HLA in healthy donors. Background on the study: In a previous analysis, 100 million to 140 million unique TCR beta sequences were found from 150 million to 200 million T cells.

Study-wide results and limits: Later analysis showed most CMV-associated TCR beta chains appearing HLA-restricted. Accurate prediction of most subjects' HLA-A and HLA-B alleles from TCR beta sequences was reported.

The PCR contained 60 Vbeta and 13 Jbeta primers. Sequencing was performed with immunoSEQ multiplex PCR; in TCRdb, only in-frame clones are kept and a portion is missing. The sample comprises fewer than 250,000 clones, around 79% of which are singletons, and 1.6% rests with the top ten. In regard to this clone: Its target is not known.

This clonotype was obtained from a woman aged 18-35 years in good health and CMV-seronegative. What was sequenced was PBMCs.

The CDR3 DNA reads TGTGCCAGCAGCAAGACAGGGGCAGATACGCAGTATTTT. It yields the protein CASSKTGADTQYF. The gene calls are TRBV9 and TRBJ2-3, with 8 positions matching TRBD1. J gave up 4 bases and V 4 bases, and 2 bases lay outside the gene matches. The CDR3 runs to 13 residues. In germline, CDR1 is SGDLS, CDR2 YYNGEE.